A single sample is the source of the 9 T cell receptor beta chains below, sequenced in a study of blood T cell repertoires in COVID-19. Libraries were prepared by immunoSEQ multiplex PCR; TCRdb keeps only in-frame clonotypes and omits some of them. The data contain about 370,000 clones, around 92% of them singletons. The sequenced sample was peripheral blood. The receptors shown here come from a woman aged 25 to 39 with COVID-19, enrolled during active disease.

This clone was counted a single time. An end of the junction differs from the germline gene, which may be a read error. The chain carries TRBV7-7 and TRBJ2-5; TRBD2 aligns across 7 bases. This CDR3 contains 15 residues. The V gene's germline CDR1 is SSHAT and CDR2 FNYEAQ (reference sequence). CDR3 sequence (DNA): TGTGCTAGCAGCCCCCGACTAGCCCCCCAAGAGACCCAGTACTTC. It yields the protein CASSPRLAPQETQYF.

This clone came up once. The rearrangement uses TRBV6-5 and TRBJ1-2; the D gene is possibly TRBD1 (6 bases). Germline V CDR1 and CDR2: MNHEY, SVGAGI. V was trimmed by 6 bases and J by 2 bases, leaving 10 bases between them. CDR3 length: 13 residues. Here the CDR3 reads CASRGHPNYGYTF. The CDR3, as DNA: TGTGCCAGCAGGGGACATCCGAACTATGGCTACACCTTC.

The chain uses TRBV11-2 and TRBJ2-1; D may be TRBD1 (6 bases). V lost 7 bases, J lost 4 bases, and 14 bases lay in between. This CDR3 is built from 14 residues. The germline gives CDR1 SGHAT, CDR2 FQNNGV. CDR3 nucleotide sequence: TGTGCCAGCAACCCAGGACAGCGGTACAATGAGCAGTTCTTC. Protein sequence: CASNPGQRYNEQFF.

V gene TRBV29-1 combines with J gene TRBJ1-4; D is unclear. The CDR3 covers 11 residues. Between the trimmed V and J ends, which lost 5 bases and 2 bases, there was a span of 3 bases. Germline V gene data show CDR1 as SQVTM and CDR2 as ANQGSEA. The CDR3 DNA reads TGCAGCGTTCGGACTAATGAAAAACTGTTTTTT. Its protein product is CSVRTNEKLFF.

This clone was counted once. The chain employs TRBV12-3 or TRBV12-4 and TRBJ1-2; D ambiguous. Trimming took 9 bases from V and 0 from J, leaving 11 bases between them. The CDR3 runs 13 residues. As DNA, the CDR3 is TGTGCCAGTTCCCGGGGAGCTAACTATGGCTACACCTTC. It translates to CASSRGANYGYTF.

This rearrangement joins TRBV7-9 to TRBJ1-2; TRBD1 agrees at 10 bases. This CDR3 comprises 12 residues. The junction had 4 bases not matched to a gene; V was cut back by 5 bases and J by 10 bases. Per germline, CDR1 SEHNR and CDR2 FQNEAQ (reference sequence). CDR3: CASSGDRGSYTF. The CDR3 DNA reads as TGTGCCAGCAGCGGGGACAGGGGTTCCTACACCTTC.

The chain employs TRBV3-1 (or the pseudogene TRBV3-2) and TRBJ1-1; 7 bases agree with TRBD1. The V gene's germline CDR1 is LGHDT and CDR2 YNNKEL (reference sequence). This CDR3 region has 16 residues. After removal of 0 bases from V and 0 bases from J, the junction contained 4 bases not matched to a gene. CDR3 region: CASSQDQGGMNTEAFF. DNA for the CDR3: TGTGCCAGCAGCCAAGATCAGGGGGGTATGAACACTGAAGCTTTCTTT.

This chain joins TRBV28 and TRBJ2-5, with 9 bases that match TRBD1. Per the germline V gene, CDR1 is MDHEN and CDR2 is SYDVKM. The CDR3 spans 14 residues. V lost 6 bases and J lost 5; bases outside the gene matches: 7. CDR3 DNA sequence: TGTGCCAGCAGCACAACAGGGGGCTTGGAGACCCAGTACTTC. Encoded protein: CASSTTGGLETQYF.

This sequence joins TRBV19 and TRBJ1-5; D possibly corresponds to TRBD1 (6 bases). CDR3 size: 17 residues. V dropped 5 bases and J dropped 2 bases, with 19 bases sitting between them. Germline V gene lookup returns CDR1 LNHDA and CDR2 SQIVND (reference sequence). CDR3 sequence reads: CASSYRENPGGNQPQHF. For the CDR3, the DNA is TGTGCCAGTAGTTACAGGGAAAACCCAGGAGGCAATCAGCCCCAGCATTTT.